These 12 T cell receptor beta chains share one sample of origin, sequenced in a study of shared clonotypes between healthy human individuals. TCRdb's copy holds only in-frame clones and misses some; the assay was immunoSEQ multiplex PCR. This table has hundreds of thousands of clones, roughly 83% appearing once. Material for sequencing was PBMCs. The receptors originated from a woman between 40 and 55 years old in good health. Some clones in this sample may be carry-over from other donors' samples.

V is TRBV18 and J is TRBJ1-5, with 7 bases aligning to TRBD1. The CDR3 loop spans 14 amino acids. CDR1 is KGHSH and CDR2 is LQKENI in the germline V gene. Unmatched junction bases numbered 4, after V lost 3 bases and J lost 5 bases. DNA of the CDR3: TGTGCCAGCTCACCGACAGGGCCGCATCAGCCCCAGCATTTT. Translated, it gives CASSPTGPHQPQHF.

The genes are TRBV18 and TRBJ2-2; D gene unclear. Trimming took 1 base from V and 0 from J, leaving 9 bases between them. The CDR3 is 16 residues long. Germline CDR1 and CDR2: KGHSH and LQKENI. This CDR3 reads CASSPLATANTGELFF. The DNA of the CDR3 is TGTGCCAGCTCACCACTTGCGACGGCGAACACCGGGGAGCTGTTTTTT.

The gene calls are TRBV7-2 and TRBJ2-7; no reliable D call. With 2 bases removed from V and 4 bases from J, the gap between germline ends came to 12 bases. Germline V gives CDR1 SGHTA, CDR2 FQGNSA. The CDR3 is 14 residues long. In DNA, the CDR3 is TGTGCCAGCAGCTTACTCGGAGAAACGTACGAGCAGTACTTC. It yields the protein CASSLLGETYEQYF.

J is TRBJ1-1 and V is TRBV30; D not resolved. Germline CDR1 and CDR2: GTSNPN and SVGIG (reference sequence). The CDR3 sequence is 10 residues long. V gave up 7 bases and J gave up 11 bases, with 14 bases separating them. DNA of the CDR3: TGTGCCTCCGCCAACCGAGAGGCTTTCTTT. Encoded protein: CASANREAFF. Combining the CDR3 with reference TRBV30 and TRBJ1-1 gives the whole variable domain SQTIHQWPATLVQPVGSPLSLECTVEGTSNPNLYWYRQAAGRGLQLLFYSVGIGQISSEVPQNLSASRPQDRQFILSSKKLLLSDSGFYLCASANREAFFGQGTRLTVV.

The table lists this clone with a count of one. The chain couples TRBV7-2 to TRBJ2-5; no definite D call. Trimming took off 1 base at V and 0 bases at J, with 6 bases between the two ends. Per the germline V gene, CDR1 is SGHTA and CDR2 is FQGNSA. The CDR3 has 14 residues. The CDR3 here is CASSLGDHQETQYF. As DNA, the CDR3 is TGTGCCAGCAGCTTAGGGGATCACCAAGAGACCCAGTACTTC.

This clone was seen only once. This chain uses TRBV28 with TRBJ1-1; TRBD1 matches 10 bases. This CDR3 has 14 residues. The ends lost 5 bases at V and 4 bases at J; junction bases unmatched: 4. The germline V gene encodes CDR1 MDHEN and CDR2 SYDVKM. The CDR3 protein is CASSRQGAFTEAFF. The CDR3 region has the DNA TGTGCCAGCAGTCGACAGGGGGCGTTCACTGAAGCTTTCTTT. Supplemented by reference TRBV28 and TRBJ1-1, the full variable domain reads DVKVTQSSRYLVKRTGEKVFLECVQDMDHENMFWYRQDPGLGLRLIYFSYDVKMKEKGDIPEGYSVSREKKERFSLILESASTNQTSMYLCASSRQGAFTEAFFGQGTRLTVV.

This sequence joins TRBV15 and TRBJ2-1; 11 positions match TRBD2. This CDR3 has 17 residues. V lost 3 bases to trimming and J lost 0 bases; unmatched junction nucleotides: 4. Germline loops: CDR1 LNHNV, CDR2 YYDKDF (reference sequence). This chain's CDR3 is CATSRTSGALSYNEQFF. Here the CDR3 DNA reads TGTGCCACCAGCAGGACTAGCGGGGCTCTCTCCTACAATGAGCAGTTCTTC.

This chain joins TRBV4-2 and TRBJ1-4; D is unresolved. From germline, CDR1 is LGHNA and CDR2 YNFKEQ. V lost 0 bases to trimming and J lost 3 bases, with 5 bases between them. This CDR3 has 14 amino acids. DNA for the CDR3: TGTGCCAGCAGCCAAGATCTCTCTAATGAAAAACTGTTTTTT. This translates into CASSQDLSNEKLFF.

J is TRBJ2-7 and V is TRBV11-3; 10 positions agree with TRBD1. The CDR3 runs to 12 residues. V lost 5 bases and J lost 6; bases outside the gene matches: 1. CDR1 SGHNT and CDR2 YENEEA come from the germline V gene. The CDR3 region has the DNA TGTGCCAGCAGCCGACAGGGGGCCGAGCAGTACTTC. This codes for CASSRQGAEQYF. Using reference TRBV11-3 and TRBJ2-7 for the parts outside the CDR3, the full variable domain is EAGVVQSPRYKIIEKKQPVAFWCNPISGHNTLYWYLQNLGQGPELLIRYENEEAVDDSQLPKDRFSAERLKGVDSTLKIQPAELGDSAVYLCASSRQGAEQYFGPGTRLTVT.

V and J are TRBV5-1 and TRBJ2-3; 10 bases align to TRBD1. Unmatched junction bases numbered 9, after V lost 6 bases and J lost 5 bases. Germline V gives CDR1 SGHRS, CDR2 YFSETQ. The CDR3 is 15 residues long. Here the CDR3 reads CASNPGQGSIDTQYF. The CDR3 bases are TGCGCCAGCAACCCGGGACAGGGGTCGATAGATACGCAGTATTTT.

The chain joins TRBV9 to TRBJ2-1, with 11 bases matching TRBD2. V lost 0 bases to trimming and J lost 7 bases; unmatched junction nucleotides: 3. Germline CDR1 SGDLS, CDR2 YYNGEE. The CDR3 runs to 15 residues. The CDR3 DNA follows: TGTGCCAGCAGCGTAGGACTAGCGGGATTGAATGAGCAGTTCTTC. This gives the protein CASSVGLAGLNEQFF.

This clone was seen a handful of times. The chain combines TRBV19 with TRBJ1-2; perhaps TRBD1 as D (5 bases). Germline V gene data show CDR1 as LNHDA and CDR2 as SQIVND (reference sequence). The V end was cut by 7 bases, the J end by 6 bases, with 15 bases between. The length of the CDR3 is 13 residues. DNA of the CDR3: TGTGCCAGTACTAATACAGGTTGGGATGGCTACACCTTC. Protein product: CASTNTGWDGYTF.